The rows below give T cell receptor beta chains drawn from one sample of a study of T cells after yellow fever vaccination. From the 5' RACE reads, TCRdb called clonotypes with MiXCR, one entry per CDR3 protein. The data hold approximately 550,000 distinct CDR3 sequences, with 15% to 20% observed a single time. The material was PBMCs, obtained 15 days after the yellow fever booster vaccination. The receptor set was obtained from a man aged 30 to 39 who received the YFV17D yellow fever vaccine. Both conserved end residues are trimmed from each CDR3. The order of the fields is J gene, V gene, CDR3 protein.

TRBJ2-5 | TRBV10-3 | AISEPRLAGETQY
TRBJ1-1 | TRBV6-1 | ASSPRQLLMNTEAF
TRBJ2-2 | TRBV5-8 | ADTDGRDRTGELF
TRBJ2-1 | TRBV6-5 | ASSYRGTSGREQF
TRBJ2-5 | TRBV7-2 | ASSLMGPTGLRETQY
TRBJ2-1 | TRBV5-5 | ASSLASQGASSYNEQF
TRBJ2-1 | TRBV12-3/TRBV12-4 | ASTPEVNEQF
TRBJ2-3 | TRBV28 | ASITSGTDTQY
TRBJ2-5 | TRBV20-1 | SAPGLAEETQY
TRBJ1-3 | TRBV7-2 | ASSSRDSGNTIY
TRBJ2-1 | TRBV20-1 | SARAASGRENEQF
TRBJ2-5 | TRBV6-1 | ASSRSGTGIQTQY
TRBJ1-1 | TRBV6-2/TRBV6-3 | ASSYGGNTEAF
TRBJ2-7 | TRBV5-1 | ASSLSVQNEQY
TRBJ2-5 | TRBV12-3/TRBV12-4 | ASSQTSGETQY
TRBJ2-1 | TRBV7-9 | ASSLLAGVRDEQF
TRBJ2-7 | TRBV3-1 | ASSQDRLVYEQY
TRBJ2-3 | TRBV7-8 | ASSSQTGRSTDTQY
TRBJ2-3 | TRBV12-3/TRBV12-4 | ASSSSGIDTQY
TRBJ1-4 | TRBV5-1 | ASSLEWTKGGEKLF
TRBJ2-7 | TRBV5-1 | ASSLEQGRYEQY
TRBJ2-1 | TRBV4-2 | ASSRGLAGVSYNEQF